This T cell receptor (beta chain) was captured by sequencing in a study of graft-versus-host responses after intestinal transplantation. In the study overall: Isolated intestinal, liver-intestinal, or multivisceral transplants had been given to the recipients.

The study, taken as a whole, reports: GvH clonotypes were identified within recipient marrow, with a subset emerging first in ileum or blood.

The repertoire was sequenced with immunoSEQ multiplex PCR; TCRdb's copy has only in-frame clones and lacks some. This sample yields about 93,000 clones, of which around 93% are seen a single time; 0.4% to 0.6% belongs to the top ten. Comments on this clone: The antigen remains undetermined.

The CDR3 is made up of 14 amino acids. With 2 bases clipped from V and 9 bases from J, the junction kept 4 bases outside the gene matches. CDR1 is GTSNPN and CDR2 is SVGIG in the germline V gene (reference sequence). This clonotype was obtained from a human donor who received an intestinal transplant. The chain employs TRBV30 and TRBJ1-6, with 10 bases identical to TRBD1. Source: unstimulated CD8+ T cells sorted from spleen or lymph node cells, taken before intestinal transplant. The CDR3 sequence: CAWSSGQGVSPLHF. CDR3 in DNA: TGTGCCTGGAGTTCCGGACAGGGGGTTTCACCCCTCCACTTT. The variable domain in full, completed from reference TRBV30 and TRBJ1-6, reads SQTIHQWPATLVQPVGSPLSLECTVEGTSNPNLYWYRQAAGRGLQLLFYSVGIGQISSEVPQNLSASRPQDRQFILSSKKLLLSDSGFYLCAWSSGQGVSPLHFGNGTRLTVT.